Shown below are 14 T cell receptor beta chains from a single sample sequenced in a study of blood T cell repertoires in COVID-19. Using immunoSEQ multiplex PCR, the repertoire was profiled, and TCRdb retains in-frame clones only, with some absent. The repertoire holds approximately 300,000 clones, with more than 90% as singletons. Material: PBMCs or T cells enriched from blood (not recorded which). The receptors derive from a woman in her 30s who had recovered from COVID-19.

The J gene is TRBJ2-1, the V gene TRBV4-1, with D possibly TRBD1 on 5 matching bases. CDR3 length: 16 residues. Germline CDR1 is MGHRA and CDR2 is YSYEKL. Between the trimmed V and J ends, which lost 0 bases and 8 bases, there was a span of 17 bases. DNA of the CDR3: TGCGCCAGCAGCCAAGATAAGGGGCGCCGGTCCCATGAGCAGTTCTTC. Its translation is CASSQDKGRRSHEQFF.

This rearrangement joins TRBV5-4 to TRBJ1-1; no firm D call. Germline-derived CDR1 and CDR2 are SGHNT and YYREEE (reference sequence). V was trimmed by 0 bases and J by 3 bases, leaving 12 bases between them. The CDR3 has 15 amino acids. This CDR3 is CASSLVVGGYTEAFF. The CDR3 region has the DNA TGTGCCAGCAGCTTGGTAGTTGGAGGGTACACTGAAGCTTTCTTT. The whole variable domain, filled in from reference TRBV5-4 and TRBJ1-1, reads ETGVTQSPTHLIKTRGQQVTLRCSSQSGHNTVSWYQQALGQGPQFIFQYYREEENGRGNFPPRFSGLQFPNYSSELNVNALELDDSALYLCASSLVVGGYTEAFFGQGTRLTVV.

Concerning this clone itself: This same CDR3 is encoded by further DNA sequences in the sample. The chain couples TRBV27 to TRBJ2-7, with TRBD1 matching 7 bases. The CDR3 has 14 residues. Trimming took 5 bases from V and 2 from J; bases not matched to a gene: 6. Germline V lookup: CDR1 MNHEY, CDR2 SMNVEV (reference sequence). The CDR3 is CASSPRQGPYEQYF. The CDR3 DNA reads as TGTGCCAGCAGTCCGCGACAGGGTCCCTACGAGCAGTACTTC.

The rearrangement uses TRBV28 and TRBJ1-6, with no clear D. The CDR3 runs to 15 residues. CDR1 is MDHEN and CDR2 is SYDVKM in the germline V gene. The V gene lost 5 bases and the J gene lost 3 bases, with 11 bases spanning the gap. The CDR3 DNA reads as TGTGCCAGCAGTGTTGACACCAGCTATAATTCACCCCTCCACTTT. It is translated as CASSVDTSYNSPLHF.

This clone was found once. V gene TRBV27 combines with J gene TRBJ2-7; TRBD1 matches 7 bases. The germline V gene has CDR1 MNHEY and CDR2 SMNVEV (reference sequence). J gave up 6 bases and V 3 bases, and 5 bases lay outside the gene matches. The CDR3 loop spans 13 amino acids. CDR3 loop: CASSFEGAGEQYF. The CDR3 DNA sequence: TGTGCCAGCAGTTTTGAGGGGGCGGGCGAGCAGTACTTC.

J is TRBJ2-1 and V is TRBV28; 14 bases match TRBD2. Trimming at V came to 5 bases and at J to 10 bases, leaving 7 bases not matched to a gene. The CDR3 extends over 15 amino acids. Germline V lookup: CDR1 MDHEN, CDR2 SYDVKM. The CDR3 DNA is TGTGCCAGCAGTATGGGACTAGCGGGAGCGGAAGAGCAGTTCTTC. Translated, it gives CASSMGLAGAEEQFF.

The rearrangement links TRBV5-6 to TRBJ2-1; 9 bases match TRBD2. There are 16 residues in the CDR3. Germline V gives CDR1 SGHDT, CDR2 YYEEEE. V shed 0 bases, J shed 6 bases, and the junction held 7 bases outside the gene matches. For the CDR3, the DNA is TGTGCCAGCAGCTTGGGGGGGACTAGCCTCCTCAATGAGCAGTTCTTC. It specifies CASSLGGTSLLNEQFF.

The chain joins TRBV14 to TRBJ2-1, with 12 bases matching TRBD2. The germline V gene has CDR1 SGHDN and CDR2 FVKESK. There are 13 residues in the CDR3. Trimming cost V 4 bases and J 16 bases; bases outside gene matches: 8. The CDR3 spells CASSLRTSGEPFF. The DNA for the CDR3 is TGTGCCAGCAGCCTCCGGACTAGCGGGGAACCATTCTTC.

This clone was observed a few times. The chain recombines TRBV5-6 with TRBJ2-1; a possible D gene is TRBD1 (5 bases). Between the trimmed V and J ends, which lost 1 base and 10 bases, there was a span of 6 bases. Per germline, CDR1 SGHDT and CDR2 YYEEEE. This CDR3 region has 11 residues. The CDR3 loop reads CASSLNREQFF. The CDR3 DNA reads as TGTGCCAGCAGCTTGAACAGGGAGCAGTTCTTC.

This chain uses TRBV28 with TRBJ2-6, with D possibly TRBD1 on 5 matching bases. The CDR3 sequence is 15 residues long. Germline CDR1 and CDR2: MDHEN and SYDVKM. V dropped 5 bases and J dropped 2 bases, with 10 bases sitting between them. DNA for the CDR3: TGTGCCAGCAGTGTACAGGTTCCTGGGGCCAACGTCCTGACTTTC. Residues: CASSVQVPGANVLTF. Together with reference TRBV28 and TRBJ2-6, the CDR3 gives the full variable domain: DVKVTQSSRYLVKRTGEKVFLECVQDMDHENMFWYRQDPGLGLRLIYFSYDVKMKEKGDIPEGYSVSREKKERFSLILESASTNQTSMYLCASSVQVPGANVLTFGAGSRLTVL.

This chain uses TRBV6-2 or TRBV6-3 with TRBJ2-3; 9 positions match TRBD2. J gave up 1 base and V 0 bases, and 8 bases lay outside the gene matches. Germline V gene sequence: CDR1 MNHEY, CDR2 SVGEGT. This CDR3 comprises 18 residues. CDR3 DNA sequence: TGTGCCAGCAGTTACTCGAAGGCTAGCGGGATTCGCACAGATACGCAGTATTTT. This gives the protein CASSYSKASGIRTDTQYF.

For the CDR3, the DNA is TGTGCCAGCAGCACTGACAGTTTCTATGGCTACACCTTC. It encodes CASSTDSFYGYTF. The V gene is TRBV11-2, the J gene TRBJ1-2, with TRBD1 as a possible D gene (5 bases). With 5 bases removed from V and 4 bases from J, the gap between germline ends came to 11 bases. The CDR3 covers 13 residues. From germline, CDR1 is SGHAT and CDR2 FQNNGV. The variable domain in full, completed from reference TRBV11-2 and TRBJ1-2, reads EAGVAQSPRYKIIEKRQSVAFWCNPISGHATLYWYQQILGQGPKLLIQFQNNGVVDDSQLPKDRFSAERLKGVDSTLKIQPAKLEDSAVYLCASSTDSFYGYTFGSGTRLTVV.

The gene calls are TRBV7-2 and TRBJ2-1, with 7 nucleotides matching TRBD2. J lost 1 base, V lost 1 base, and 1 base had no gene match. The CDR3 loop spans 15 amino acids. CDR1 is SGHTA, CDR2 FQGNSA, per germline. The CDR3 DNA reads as TGTGCCAGCAGCTTAGGAGCGGGGTCCTACAATGAGCAGTTCTTC. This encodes CASSLGAGSYNEQFF.

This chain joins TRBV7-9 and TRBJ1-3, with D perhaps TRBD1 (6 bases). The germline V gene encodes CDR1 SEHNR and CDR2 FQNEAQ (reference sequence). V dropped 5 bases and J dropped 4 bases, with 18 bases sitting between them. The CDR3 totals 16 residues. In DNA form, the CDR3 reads TGTGCCAGCAGCCCGGGTGGGGGGGCGATCGGAAACACCATATATTTT. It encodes CASSPGGGAIGNTIYF.